The 23 T cell receptor beta chains presented below share a single source sample, sequenced in a study of identical twins. TCRdb re-called the 5' RACE reads through MiXCR, storing one row per CDR3 protein. The sample holds around 650,000 distinct CDR3 sequences, 7.1% seen once. The data also belong to a second study, concerning yellow fever vaccine responses in identical twins.

The specimen was PBMCs. The receptors shown here come from a woman aged 18-29 years in good health.

The chain uses TRBV29-1 and TRBJ1-3; D ambiguous. The CDR3 consists of 14 residues. Per germline, CDR1 SQVTM and CDR2 ANQGSEA. Trimming took off 4 bases at V and 1 base at J, with 11 bases between the two ends. As DNA, the CDR3 is TGCAGCGTTGTGAATAGGGAATCTGGAAACACCATATATTTT. It translates to CSVVNRESGNTIYF.

The chain carries TRBV27 and TRBJ2-3, with 11 bases lining up with TRBD2. Germline V gives CDR1 MNHEY, CDR2 SMNVEV (reference sequence). The V segment lost 6 bases and the J segment 5 bases; nucleotides outside the gene matches: 13. This CDR3 contains 17 residues. This CDR3 is CASSPTAGLAGGDTQYF. The CDR3 nucleotides read TGTGCCAGCAGCCCGACGGCAGGACTAGCGGGCGGAGATACGCAGTATTTT.

V gene TRBV12-3 or TRBV12-4 combines with J gene TRBJ2-1, with D perhaps matching TRBD1 (6 bases). Between the trimmed V and J ends, which lost 3 bases and 3 bases, there was a span of 9 bases. The length of the CDR3 is 14 residues. The CDR3 reads CASSFGQNYNEQFF. The CDR3 DNA is TGTGCCAGCAGTTTTGGACAGAACTACAATGAGCAGTTCTTC.

This clonotype was seen a handful of times. This rearrangement joins TRBV12-3 or TRBV12-4 to TRBJ2-1, with 15 bases that match TRBD2. There are 15 residues in the CDR3. Trimming removed 7 bases from V and 9 bases from J; junction bases left unmatched: 7. In DNA form, the CDR3 reads TGTGCCAGCACCCTGGGACTAGCGGGAGGCAGTGAGCAGTTCTTC. Its translation: CASTLGLAGGSEQFF.

V and J are TRBV20-1 and TRBJ2-1; D may be TRBD1 or TRBD2 (5 bases each). Trimming left V 8 bases short and J 0 bases short, with 26 bases between. Germline CDR1 and CDR2: DFQATT and SNEGSKA (reference sequence). The CDR3 is made up of 18 amino acids. The CDR3 region is CSPSQDTLATSSYNEQFF. The CDR3 DNA is TGCAGTCCGAGCCAGGACACCTTAGCGACGAGCTCCTACAATGAGCAGTTCTTC.

This clonotype was counted a few times. V is TRBV4-1 and J is TRBJ1-1, with D unclear. Looked up from germline, CDR1 is MGHRA and CDR2 is YSYEKL. The V end was cut by 0 bases, the J end by 12 bases, with 8 bases between. This CDR3 has 11 residues. The CDR3 is CASSQELATFF. The CDR3 nucleotides read TGCGCCAGCAGCCAAGAGCTAGCGACTTTCTTT.

This clonotype was seen repeatedly, ten times or more. The chain recombines TRBV4-1 with TRBJ2-1, with 7 bases matching TRBD1. The CDR3 is 16 amino acids. V shed 2 bases, J shed 5 bases, and the junction held 9 bases outside the gene matches. Germline-derived CDR1 and CDR2 are MGHRA and YSYEKL. CDR3 in amino acids: CASSQTGTVRNNEQFF. For the CDR3, the DNA is TGCGCCAGCAGCCAAACAGGGACAGTTCGAAACAATGAGCAGTTCTTC.

This clonotype came up many times. This rearrangement joins TRBV7-6 to TRBJ2-3, with D maybe TRBD1 (5 bases). Trimming removed 5 bases at V and 0 bases at J, with 12 bases between. Germline V gene lookup returns CDR1 SGHVS and CDR2 FNYEAQ. The CDR3 is 15 residues long. CDR3 in amino acids: CASSPGGASTDTQYF. DNA for the CDR3: TGTGCCAGCAGCCCTGGTGGGGCTAGCACAGATACGCAGTATTTT.

The rearrangement joins TRBV20-1 to TRBJ2-1, with TRBD2 as a possible D gene (5 bases). V was cut by 0 bases and J by 7 bases, with 13 bases left in between. CDR1 and CDR2 from the germline V gene are DFQATT and SNEGSKA (reference sequence). The CDR3 is 14 residues long. CDR3 protein: CSARDQLAANEQFF. The CDR3 DNA reads as TGCAGTGCTAGAGATCAGCTAGCAGCAAATGAGCAGTTCTTC.

This clonotype was found many times. The chain has TRBV6-5 and TRBJ1-2; D is ambiguous. Germline CDR1 is MNHEY and CDR2 is SVGAGI. This CDR3 has 13 residues. V was shortened by 0 bases and J by 2 bases, with 4 bases between the two germline ends. The CDR3 DNA follows: TGTGCCAGCAGTTACTCGACCAACTATGGCTACACCTTC. This codes for CASSYSTNYGYTF.

This clonotype was seen only a few times. The J gene is TRBJ2-2, the V gene TRBV13; 7 positions match TRBD1. The CDR3 is 14 amino acids. Germline-derived CDR1 and CDR2 are PRHDT and FYEKMQ (reference sequence). V was pared by 7 bases and J by 6 bases, with 8 bases of the junction left unmatched. The CDR3 sequence: CASTFPGQSGELFF. Here the CDR3 DNA reads TGTGCCAGCACCTTCCCGGGACAGTCCGGGGAGCTGTTTTTT.

This clonotype has only a few counts. V is TRBV5-1 and J is TRBJ2-3; D assignment may be TRBD1 or TRBD2 (5 bases each). The germline V gene encodes CDR1 SGHRS and CDR2 YFSETQ. V was pared by 3 bases and J by 2 bases, with 16 bases between. The CDR3 sequence is 16 residues long. The CDR3 DNA sequence: TGCGCCAGCAGCTCCTCCGGGACGGGTCCCACAGATACGCAGTATTTT. Protein sequence: CASSSSGTGPTDTQYF.

The V gene is TRBV9, the J gene TRBJ2-7; the D gene could be TRBD1 or TRBD2 (6 bases each). Germline V gene sequence: CDR1 SGDLS, CDR2 YYNGEE. V was clipped by 5 bases and J by 3 bases, with 15 bases between them. This CDR3 is built from 14 residues. CDR3 in amino acids: CASSYGGGNYEQYF. DNA of the CDR3: TGTGCCAGCAGTTACGGGGGCGGTAACTACGAGCAGTACTTC.

This clonotype was recorded a few times. V and J are TRBV13 and TRBJ2-5; D gene uncertain. This CDR3 region has 16 residues. V was cut by 0 bases and J by 2 bases, with 13 bases left in between. Germline V gene sequence: CDR1 PRHDT, CDR2 FYEKMQ (reference sequence). The CDR3 DNA follows: TGTGCCAGCAGCTTAGGTCCCGGAGAATTTCAAGAGACCCAGTACTTC. The encoded protein is CASSLGPGEFQETQYF. Looking up the rest from reference TRBV13 and TRBJ2-5 gives the full variable domain: AAGVIQSPRHLIKEKRETATLKCYPIPRHDTVYWYQQGPGQDPQFLISFYEKMQSDKGSIPDRFSAQQFSDYHSELNMSSLELGDSALYFCASSLGPGEFQETQYFGPGTRLLVL.

This chain connects TRBV2 to TRBJ1-3; D uncertain. The germline CDR1 and CDR2 sequences are SNHLY and FYNNEI. Trimming took off 6 bases at V and 0 bases at J, with 6 bases between the two ends. The CDR3 loop spans 13 amino acids. The DNA for the CDR3 is TGTGCCAGCAGAAAGTACTCTGGAAACACCATATATTTT. It codes for CASRKYSGNTIYF.

This clonotype was seen only a few times. The chain joins TRBV5-1 to TRBJ2-7, with D hard to call. Germline loops: CDR1 SGHRS, CDR2 YFSETQ. V lost 3 bases and J 3 bases, leaving 10 bases between the germline ends. CDR3 length: 13 residues. For the CDR3, the DNA is TGCGCCAGCAGCTCCCGGTCTTACTACGAGCAGTACTTC. As protein: CASSSRSYYEQYF.

This clonotype showed up just a few times. This chain uses TRBV20-1 with TRBJ2-2; D is perhaps TRBD1 (5 bases). The V end was cut by 5 bases, the J end by 0 bases, with 13 bases between. The CDR3 runs to 15 residues. CDR1 is DFQATT, CDR2 SNEGSKA, per germline (reference sequence). The CDR3 sequence is CSAGPKGSNTGELFF. The CDR3 coding sequence is TGCAGTGCTGGCCCCAAGGGGTCGAACACCGGGGAGCTGTTTTTT.

This clonotype has just a few counts. The V call is TRBV7-9, the J call TRBJ1-5, with 9 bases lining up with TRBD1. The germline V gene has CDR1 SEHNR and CDR2 FQNEAQ (reference sequence). CDR3 length: 15 amino acids. V lost 3 bases, J lost 4 bases, and 4 bases stayed unmatched. The DNA for the CDR3 is TGTGCCAGCAGCTTCGAGGACAGGGGAAATCAGCCCCAGCATTTT. Translation gives CASSFEDRGNQPQHF.

This clonotype has at least ten counts. The V and J genes are TRBV20-1 and TRBJ2-3; D could derive from TRBD1 or TRBD2 (6 bases each). V gave up 6 bases and J gave up 1 base, with 23 bases separating them. Germline assignment: CDR1 DFQATT and CDR2 SNEGSKA (reference sequence). The CDR3 length is 17 residues. CDR3 loop: CSAKSPGGGGGTDTQYF. The CDR3, as DNA: TGCAGTGCCAAATCCCCCGGGGGCGGTGGCGGCACAGATACGCAGTATTTT.

The table lists this clonotype with many counts. The chain joins TRBV20-1 to TRBJ1-2, with 11 nucleotides matching TRBD1. Trimming took 6 bases from V and 8 from J; bases not matched to a gene: 14. CDR3 length: 15 amino acids. CDR1 is DFQATT, CDR2 SNEGSKA, per germline (reference sequence). The DNA for the CDR3 is TGCAGTGCCCCCAAAGACTTGGACAGGGGGCGAGGCTACACCTTC. Amino acid sequence: CSAPKDLDRGRGYTF.

This clonotype was seen ten or more times. The chain uses TRBV4-1 and TRBJ2-3, with TRBD2 matching over 12 bases. CDR3 size: 17 residues. From germline, CDR1 is MGHRA and CDR2 YSYEKL. After removal of 3 bases from V and 6 bases from J, the junction contained 10 bases not matched to a gene. CDR3 loop: CASSQPSGTSGLDTQYF. The CDR3 coding sequence is TGCGCCAGCAGCCAGCCTAGCGGGACTAGCGGGCTGGATACGCAGTATTTT.

A few counts support this clonotype. The chain is built from TRBV15 and TRBJ2-7; D is unresolved. The CDR3 runs to 13 residues. Germline assignment: CDR1 LNHNV and CDR2 YYDKDF (reference sequence). V lost 3 bases, J lost 0 bases, and 6 bases lay in between. The CDR3 reads CATSRTVSYEQYF. Written as DNA, the CDR3 is TGTGCCACCAGCAGGACGGTCTCCTACGAGCAGTACTTC.

Many counts were recorded for this clonotype. The rearrangement uses TRBV10-2 and TRBJ2-2; TRBD2 is a possible D gene (5 bases). Germline-derived CDR1 and CDR2 are WSHSY and SAAADI. The CDR3 length is 15 residues. The V gene lost 6 bases and the J gene lost 6 bases, with 17 bases spanning the gap. CDR3 sequence (DNA): TGCGCCAGCAGGCCCCCAACTACTAGTTCCGGGGAGCTGTTTTTT. Its translation is CASRPPTTSSGELFF.